The rows below give T cell receptor beta chains drawn from one sample of a study of response to subunit inactivated influenza vaccine. MiXCR, applied by TCRdb to the RT-PCR reads, yields one record per CDR3 protein. The data show approximately 730,000 distinct CDR3 sequences, roughly 13% seen once. The sequenced sample was PBMCs from blood, obtained roughly 15 days before vaccination. All receptors come from a man aged 45-60 years who received an inactivated influenza vaccine. CDR3s include the opening cysteine and the closing phenylalanine or tryptophan. D genes are given only for firm matches. Size values are once, few and many counts, or a class for expanded clones, and some rows have none.

-	-	TRBJ2-4	TRBV15	CATSRVDRPDIQYF	TGTGCCACCAGCAGAGTGGACCGTCCGGACATTCAGTACTTC
-	TRBD2	TRBJ2-1	TRBV12-3/TRBV12-4	CASSPTSGGAYEQFF	TGTGCCAGCAGCCCTACTAGCGGGGGGGCCTATGAGCAGTTCTTC
-	-	TRBJ2-2	TRBV9	CASSHTGPGELFF	TGTGCCAGCAGCCACACCGGCCCCGGGGAGCTGTTTTTT
many	-	TRBJ2-1	TRBV4-3	CASSIGRDNEQFF	TGCGCCAGCAGCATCGGACGGGATAATGAGCAGTTCTTC
-	TRBD1	TRBJ1-1	TRBV4-3	CASSQDPRTGGYTEAFF	TGCGCCAGCAGCCAAGATCCCCGGACAGGGGGCTACACTGAAGCTTTCTTT
-	-	TRBJ2-3	TRBV7-2	CASSQGGGAGRDTQYF	TGTGCCAGCAGCCAAGGCGGGGGCGCAGGGAGAGATACGCAGTATTTT
-	-	TRBJ2-3	TRBV20-1	CSARDNGGSTDTQYF	TGCAGTGCTAGAGATAATGGGGGAAGCACAGATACGCAGTATTTT
-	-	TRBJ2-2	TRBV12-3/TRBV12-4	CASRPTPFRKAGELFF	TGTGCCAGCAGACCCACTCCCTTTAGGAAAGCCGGGGAGCTGTTTTTT
-	TRBD2	TRBJ2-1	TRBV4-2	CASSQEPSGGDEQFF	TGTGCCAGCAGCCAAGAGCCTAGCGGGGGGGATGAGCAGTTCTTC
medium-sized	-	TRBJ1-3	TRBV7-9	CASSLTRSGNTIYF	TGTGCCAGCAGCTTAACCAGGTCTGGAAACACCATATATTTT
few	-	TRBJ2-3	TRBV12-3/TRBV12-4	CASSFIGYRTDTQYF	TGTGCCAGCAGTTTTATAGGGTATCGTACAGATACGCAGTATTTT
many	-	TRBJ1-3	TRBV13	CASSLGDSSGNTIYF	TGTGCCAGCAGCTTAGGTGATTCCTCTGGAAACACCATATATTTT
-	-	TRBJ2-1	TRBV7-9	CASRSRVSGGAYNEQFF	TGTGCCAGCAGGTCCAGGGTGTCGGGGGGCGCCTACAATGAGCAGTTCTTC
-	-	TRBJ2-7	TRBV5-1	CASSGVGGQSYEQYF	TGCGCCAGCAGCGGAGTAGGGGGGCAATCCTACGAGCAGTACTTC
few	TRBD1	TRBJ2-1	TRBV29-1	CSGGQGAYNEQFF	TGCAGCGGAGGACAGGGGGCCTACAATGAGCAGTTCTTC
-	TRBD2	TRBJ2-3	TRBV27	CASSFLGGLAASTDTQYF	TGTGCCAGCAGTTTCCTCGGAGGGCTAGCGGCCAGCACAGATACGCAGTATTTT
-	TRBD2	TRBJ2-7	TRBV12-3/TRBV12-4	CASRKRESYEQYF	TGTGCCAGCAGAAAGCGGGAGAGCTACGAGCAGTACTTC
few	TRBD1	TRBJ1-2	TRBV27	CASSLSYRGNYGYTF	TGTGCCAGCAGTTTATCTTACAGGGGAAACTATGGCTACACCTTC
many	TRBD2	TRBJ2-3	TRBV10-3	CATQGLGAYTQYF	TGTGCCACCCAGGGACTAGGGGCATACACGCAGTATTTT
-	TRBD1	TRBJ2-1	TRBV6-2/TRBV6-3	CASSRDRGRGLTYNEQFF	TGTGCCAGCAGTCGGGACAGGGGGCGAGGGCTGACCTACAATGAGCAGTTCTTC
-	-	TRBJ2-1	TRBV19	CASSKGLYNEQFF	TGTGCCAGTAGCAAGGGACTTTACAATGAGCAGTTCTTC
-	-	TRBJ2-5	TRBV2	CASSEFGLETQYF	TGTGCCAGCAGTGAATTTGGGTTAGAGACCCAGTACTTC
-	TRBD1	TRBJ2-2	TRBV7-3	CASAWTGANTGELFF	TGTGCCAGCGCTTGGACAGGGGCGAACACCGGGGAGCTGTTTTTT
few	-	TRBJ1-4	TRBV5-1	CASSLGQATGEKLFF	TGCGCCAGCAGCTTGGGACAGGCCACGGGTGAAAAACTGTTTTTT
few	TRBD2	TRBJ2-3	TRBV19	CASSNPAGTSGTDTQYF	TGTGCCAGTAGCAACCCCGCCGGGACTAGCGGCACAGATACGCAGTATTTT
-	TRBD1	TRBJ2-2	TRBV29-1	CSVESRDRGNTGELFF	TGCAGCGTTGAGTCACGGGACAGGGGCAACACCGGGGAGCTGTTTTTT
few	TRBD2	TRBJ2-1	TRBV7-2	CASSSQGGLAGVGEQFF	TGTGCCAGCAGCTCACAGGGGGGACTAGCGGGAGTGGGTGAGCAGTTCTTC
-	TRBD1	TRBJ1-5	TRBV27	CASTLSWDRESNQPQHF	TGTGCCAGCACTTTATCGTGGGACAGGGAAAGCAATCAGCCCCAGCATTTT
once	TRBD2	TRBJ2-1	TRBV25-1	CASSVGGTSFYNEQFF	TGTGCCAGCAGTGTCGGCGGGACTAGCTTCTACAATGAGCAGTTCTTC
few	-	TRBJ2-3	TRBV11-2	CASSLSALAVVVDTQYF	TGTGCCAGCAGCCTCTCCGCCTTAGCGGTGGTGGTTGATACGCAGTATTTT
few	-	TRBJ2-4	TRBV21-1	CARSIVRPRGGRAKNIQYF	TGTGCCAGGAGCATCGTGAGGCCGCGGGGTGGTAGAGCCAAAAACATTCAGTACTTC
many	TRBD1	TRBJ2-4	TRBV7-8	CASSRPRTGPHIQYF	TGTGCCAGCAGCCGCCCCCGGACAGGGCCGCACATTCAGTACTTC
-	-	TRBJ2-7	TRBV7-2	CASSLEGIYEQYF	TGTGCCAGCAGCTTAGAGGGGATCTACGAGCAGTACTTC
few	-	TRBJ2-1	TRBV6-1	CASLDRNYEQFF	TGTGCCAGCTTGGACAGAAACTATGAGCAGTTCTTC
many	-	TRBJ2-1	TRBV5-5	CATGGELDRLNEQFF	TGTGCCACTGGAGGGGAGCTTGACAGACTCAATGAGCAGTTCTTC
many	-	TRBJ2-1	TRBV11-1	CASSFLYGYEQFF	TGTGCCAGCAGCTTTCTCTACGGTTATGAGCAGTTCTTC
-	-	TRBJ2-6	TRBV2	CASSYIRGGANVLTF	TGTGCCAGCAGTTACATCCGGGGAGGGGCCAACGTCCTGACTTTC
few	TRBD2	TRBJ2-2	TRBV20-1	CSVPGAGGLFGELFF	TGCAGTGTTCCTGGGGCGGGAGGGCTGTTCGGGGAGCTGTTTTTT
-	TRBD1	TRBJ2-2	TRBV11-3	CASSPNSGTANTGELFF	TGTGCCAGCAGCCCTAACTCCGGGACAGCCAACACCGGGGAGCTGTTTTTT
many	-	TRBJ1-4	TRBV4-3	CASTPPAGSATNEKLFF	TGCGCCAGCACCCCACCGGCTGGCTCAGCAACTAATGAAAAACTGTTTTTT
many	-	TRBJ2-3	TRBV7-2	CASSPERVTQYF	TGTGCCAGCAGCCCGGAGCGAGTGACGCAGTATTTT
-	TRBD2	TRBJ2-7	TRBV20-1	CSAIGLAGFSYEQYF	TGCAGTGCTATTGGACTAGCGGGATTCTCCTACGAGCAGTACTTC
few	TRBD2	TRBJ2-1	TRBV4-2	CASSQFLAGGSYNEQFF	TGTGCCAGCAGCCAATTTCTAGCGGGAGGCTCCTACAATGAGCAGTTCTTC
-	TRBD2	TRBJ2-3	TRBV12-3/TRBV12-4	CASSLWLAGGTDTQYF	TGTGCCAGCAGTTTATGGCTAGCGGGGGGGACAGATACGCAGTATTTT
many	TRBD1	TRBJ1-5	TRBV15	CATSAGTGGRPQHF	TGTGCCACCAGCGCCGGGACAGGGGGTCGGCCCCAGCATTTT
few	-	TRBJ1-5	TRBV27	CASSLRGDQPQHF	TGTGCCAGCAGTTTGAGGGGAGATCAGCCCCAGCATTTT
few	TRBD2	TRBJ2-3	TRBV7-8	CASSLAERDSITQYF	TGTGCCAGCAGCTTAGCGGAGCGGGACTCGATTACGCAGTATTTT
-	-	TRBJ2-3	TRBV28	CASRPTVTDTQYF	TGTGCCAGCAGGCCGACCGTCACAGATACGCAGTATTTT
-	-	TRBJ2-7	TRBV3-1	CASRQISSYEQYF	TGTGCCAGCAGACAAATAAGCTCCTACGAGCAGTACTTC
-	TRBD1	TRBJ1-6	TRBV4-1	CASSQRTGEGSPLHF	TGCGCCAGCAGCCAACGGACAGGGGAAGGTTCACCCCTCCACTTT
few	-	TRBJ1-2	TRBV4-1	CASSATGQSLNYGYTF	TGCGCCAGCAGCGCTACCGGACAGAGCCTAAACTATGGCTACACCTTC
few	TRBD2	TRBJ2-1	TRBV6-1	CASWAGVYNEQFF	TGTGCCTCCTGGGCGGGGGTCTACAATGAGCAGTTCTTC
-	-	TRBJ2-2	TRBV10-2	CASSESANTGELFF	TGCGCCAGCAGTGAGTCGGCGAACACCGGGGAGCTGTTTTTT
-	-	TRBJ1-4	TRBV20-1	CSARKGTTNEKLFF	TGCAGTGCTAGAAAAGGGACAACTAATGAAAAACTGTTTTTT
many	-	TRBJ2-1	TRBV28	CASGPLAEIYNEQFF	TGTGCCAGCGGACCCCTAGCAGAGATCTACAATGAGCAGTTCTTC
-	TRBD2	TRBJ2-7	TRBV10-3	CAISESSGRANEQYF	TGTGCCATCAGTGAGTCGAGCGGGAGGGCCAACGAGCAGTACTTC
many	-	TRBJ1-6	TRBV7-9	CASSPGLNSPLHF	TGTGCCAGCAGCCCAGGATTGAATTCACCCCTCCACTTT